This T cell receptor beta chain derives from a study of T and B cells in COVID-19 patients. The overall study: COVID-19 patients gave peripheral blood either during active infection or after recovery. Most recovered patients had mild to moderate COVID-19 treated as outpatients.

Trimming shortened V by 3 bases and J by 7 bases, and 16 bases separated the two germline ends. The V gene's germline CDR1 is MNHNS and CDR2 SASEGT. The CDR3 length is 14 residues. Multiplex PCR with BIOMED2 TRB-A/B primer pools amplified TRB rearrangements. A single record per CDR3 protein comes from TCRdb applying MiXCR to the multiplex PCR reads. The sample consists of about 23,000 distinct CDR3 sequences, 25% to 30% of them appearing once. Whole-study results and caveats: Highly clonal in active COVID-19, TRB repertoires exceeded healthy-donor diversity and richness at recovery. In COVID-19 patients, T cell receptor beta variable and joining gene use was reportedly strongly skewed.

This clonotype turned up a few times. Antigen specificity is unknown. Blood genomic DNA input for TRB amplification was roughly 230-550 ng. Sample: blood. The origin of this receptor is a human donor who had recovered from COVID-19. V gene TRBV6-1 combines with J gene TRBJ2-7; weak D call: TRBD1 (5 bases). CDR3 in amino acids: CASSEVGPPDEQYF. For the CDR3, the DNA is TGTGCCAGCAGTGAGGTGGGGCCCCCTGATGAGCAGTACTTC.